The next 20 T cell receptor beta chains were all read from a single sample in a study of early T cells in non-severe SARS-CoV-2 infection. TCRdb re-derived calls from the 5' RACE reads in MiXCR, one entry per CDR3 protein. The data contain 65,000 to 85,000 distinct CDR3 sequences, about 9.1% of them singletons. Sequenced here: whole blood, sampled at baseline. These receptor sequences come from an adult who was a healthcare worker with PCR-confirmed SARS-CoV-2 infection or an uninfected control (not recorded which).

The CDR3, as DNA: TGTGCCAGCAGTACAGGACAGTACTCTAAAAACACCATATATTTT. Protein: CASSTGQYSKNTIYF. The chain carries TRBV28 and TRBJ1-3, with a tentative D call TRBD1 (6 bases). This CDR3 region has 15 residues. Germline V lookup: CDR1 MDHEN, CDR2 SYDVKM. The ends were cut back, 5 bases at V and 6 bases at J, with 17 bases in the middle.

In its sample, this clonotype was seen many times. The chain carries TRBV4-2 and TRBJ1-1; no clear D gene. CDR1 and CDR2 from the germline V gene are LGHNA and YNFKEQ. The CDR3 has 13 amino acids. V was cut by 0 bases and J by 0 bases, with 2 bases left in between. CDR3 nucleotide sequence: TGTGCCAGCAGCCAAGAGATGAACACTGAAGCTTTCTTT. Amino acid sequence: CASSQEMNTEAFF.

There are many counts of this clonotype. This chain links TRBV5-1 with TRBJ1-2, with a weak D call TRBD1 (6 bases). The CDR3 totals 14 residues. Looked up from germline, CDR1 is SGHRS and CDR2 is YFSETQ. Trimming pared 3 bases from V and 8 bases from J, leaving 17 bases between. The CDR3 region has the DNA TGCGCCAGCAGCTCAACCGGCACAGGGAGAGGCTACACCTTC. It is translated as CASSSTGTGRGYTF.

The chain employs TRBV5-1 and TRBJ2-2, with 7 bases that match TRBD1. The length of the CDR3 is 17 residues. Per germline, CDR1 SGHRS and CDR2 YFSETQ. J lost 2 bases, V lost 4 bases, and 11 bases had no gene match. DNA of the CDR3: TGCGCCAGCAGCACCTCCCCGGGACAGCTTAACACCGGGGAGCTGTTTTTT. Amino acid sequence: CASSTSPGQLNTGELFF.

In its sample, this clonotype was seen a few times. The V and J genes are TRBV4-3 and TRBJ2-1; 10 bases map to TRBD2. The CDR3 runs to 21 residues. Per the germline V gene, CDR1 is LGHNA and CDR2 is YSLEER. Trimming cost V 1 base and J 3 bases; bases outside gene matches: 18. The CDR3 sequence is CASSQGWPAGGPPPNYNEQFF. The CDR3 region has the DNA TGCGCCAGCAGCCAAGGTTGGCCAGCGGGAGGGCCTCCCCCAAACTACAATGAGCAGTTCTTC.

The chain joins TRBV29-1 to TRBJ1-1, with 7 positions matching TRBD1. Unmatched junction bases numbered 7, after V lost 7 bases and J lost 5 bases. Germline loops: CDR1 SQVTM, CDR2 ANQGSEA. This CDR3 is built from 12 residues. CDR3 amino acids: CSARLQGTEAFF. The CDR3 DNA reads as TGCAGCGCACGACTACAGGGGACTGAAGCTTTCTTT.

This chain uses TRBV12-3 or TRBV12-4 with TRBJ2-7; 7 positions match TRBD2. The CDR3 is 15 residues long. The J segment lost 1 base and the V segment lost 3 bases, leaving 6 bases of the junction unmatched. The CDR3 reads CASSFSGRSSYEQYF. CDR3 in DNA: TGTGCCAGCAGTTTTAGCGGGCGTTCGTCCTACGAGCAGTACTTC.

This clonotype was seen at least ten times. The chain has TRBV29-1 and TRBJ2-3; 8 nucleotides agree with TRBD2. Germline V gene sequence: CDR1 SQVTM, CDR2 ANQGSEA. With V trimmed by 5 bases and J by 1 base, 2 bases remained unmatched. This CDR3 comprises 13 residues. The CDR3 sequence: CSVSGLGTDTQYF. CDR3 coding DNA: TGCAGCGTTTCGGGACTAGGCACAGATACGCAGTATTTT.

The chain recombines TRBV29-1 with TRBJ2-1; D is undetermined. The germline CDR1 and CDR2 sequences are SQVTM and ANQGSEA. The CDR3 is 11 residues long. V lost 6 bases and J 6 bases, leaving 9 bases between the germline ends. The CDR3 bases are TGCAGCGTATCTCACCCCAATGAGCAGTTCTTC. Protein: CSVSHPNEQFF.

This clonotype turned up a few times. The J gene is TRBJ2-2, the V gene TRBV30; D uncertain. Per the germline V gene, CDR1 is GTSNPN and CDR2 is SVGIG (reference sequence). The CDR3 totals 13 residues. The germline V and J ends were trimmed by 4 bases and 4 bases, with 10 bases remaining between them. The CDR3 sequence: CAWKPGSTGELFF. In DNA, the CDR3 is TGTGCCTGGAAACCAGGATCCACCGGGGAGCTGTTTTTT.

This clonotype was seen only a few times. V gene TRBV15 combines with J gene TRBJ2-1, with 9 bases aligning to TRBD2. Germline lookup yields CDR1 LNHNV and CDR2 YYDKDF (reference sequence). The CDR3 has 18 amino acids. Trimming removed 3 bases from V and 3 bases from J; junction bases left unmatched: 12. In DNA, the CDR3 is TGTGCCACCAGCAGGGAACTCAAAGCGGGAGGATTCTACAATGAGCAGTTCTTC. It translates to CATSRELKAGGFYNEQFF.

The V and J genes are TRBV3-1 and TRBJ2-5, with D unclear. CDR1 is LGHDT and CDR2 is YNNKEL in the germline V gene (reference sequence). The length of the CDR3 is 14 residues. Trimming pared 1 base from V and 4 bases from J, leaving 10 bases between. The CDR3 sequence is CASSQVDSGETQYF. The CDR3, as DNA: TGTGCCAGCAGCCAAGTAGATTCGGGAGAGACCCAGTACTTC.

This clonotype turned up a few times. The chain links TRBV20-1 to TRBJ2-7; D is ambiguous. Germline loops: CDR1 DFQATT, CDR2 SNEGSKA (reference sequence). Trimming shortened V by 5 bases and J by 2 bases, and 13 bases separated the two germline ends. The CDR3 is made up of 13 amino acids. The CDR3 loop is CSAPETGAYEQYF. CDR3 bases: TGCAGTGCTCCGGAGACTGGTGCCTACGAGCAGTACTTC.

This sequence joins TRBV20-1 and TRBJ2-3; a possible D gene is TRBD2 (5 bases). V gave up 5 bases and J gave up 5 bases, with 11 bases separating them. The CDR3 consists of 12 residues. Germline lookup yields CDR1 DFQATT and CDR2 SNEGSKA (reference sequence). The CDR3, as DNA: TGCAGTGCTCCAGAGGGAGTAGATACGCAGTATTTT. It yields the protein CSAPEGVDTQYF.

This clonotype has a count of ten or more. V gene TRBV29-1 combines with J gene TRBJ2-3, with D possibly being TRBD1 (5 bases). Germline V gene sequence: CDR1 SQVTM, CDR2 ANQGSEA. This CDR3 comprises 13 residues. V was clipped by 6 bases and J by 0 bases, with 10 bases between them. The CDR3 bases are TGCAGCGTAGCACAGGCTAGCACAGATACGCAGTATTTT. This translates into CSVAQASTDTQYF.

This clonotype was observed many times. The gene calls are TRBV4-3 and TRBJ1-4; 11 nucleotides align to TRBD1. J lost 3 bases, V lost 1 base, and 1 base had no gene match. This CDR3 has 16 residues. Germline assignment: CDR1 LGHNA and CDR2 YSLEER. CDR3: CASSQGDRGSNEKLFF. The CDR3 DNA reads TGCGCCAGCAGCCAAGGGGACAGGGGGTCTAATGAAAAACTGTTTTTT.

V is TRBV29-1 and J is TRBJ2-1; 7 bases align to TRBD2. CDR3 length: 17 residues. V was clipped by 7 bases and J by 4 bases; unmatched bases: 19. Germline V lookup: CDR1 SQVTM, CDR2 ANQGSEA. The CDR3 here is CSARRGVGAGSYNEQFF. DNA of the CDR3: TGCAGCGCCAGGCGAGGTGTTGGAGCGGGATCTTACAATGAGCAGTTCTTC.

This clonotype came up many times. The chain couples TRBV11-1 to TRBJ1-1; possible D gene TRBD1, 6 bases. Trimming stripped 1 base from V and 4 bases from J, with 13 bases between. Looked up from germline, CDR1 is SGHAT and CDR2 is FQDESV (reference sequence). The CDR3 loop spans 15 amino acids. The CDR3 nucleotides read TGTGCCAGCAGCTTAGGGCAGGAAGGGGGCACTGAAGCTTTCTTT. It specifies CASSLGQEGGTEAFF. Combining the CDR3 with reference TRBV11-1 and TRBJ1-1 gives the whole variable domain EAEVAQSPRYKITEKSQAVAFWCDPISGHATLYWYRQILGQGPELLVQFQDESVVDDSQLPKDRFSAERLKGVDSTLKIQPAELGDSAMYLCASSLGQEGGTEAFFGQGTRLTVV.

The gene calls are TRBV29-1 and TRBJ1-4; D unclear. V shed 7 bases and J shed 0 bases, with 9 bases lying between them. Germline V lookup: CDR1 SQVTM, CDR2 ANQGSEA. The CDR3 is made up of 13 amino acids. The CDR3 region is CSARSPTNEKLFF. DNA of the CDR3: TGCAGCGCCCGTAGTCCAACTAATGAAAAACTGTTTTTT.

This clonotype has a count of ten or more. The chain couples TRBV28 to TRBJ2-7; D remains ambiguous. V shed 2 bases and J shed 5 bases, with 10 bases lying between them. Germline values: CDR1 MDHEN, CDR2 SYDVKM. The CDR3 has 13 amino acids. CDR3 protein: CASSLTAPHEQYF. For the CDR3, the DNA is TGTGCCAGCAGTTTAACGGCCCCCCACGAGCAGTACTTC.